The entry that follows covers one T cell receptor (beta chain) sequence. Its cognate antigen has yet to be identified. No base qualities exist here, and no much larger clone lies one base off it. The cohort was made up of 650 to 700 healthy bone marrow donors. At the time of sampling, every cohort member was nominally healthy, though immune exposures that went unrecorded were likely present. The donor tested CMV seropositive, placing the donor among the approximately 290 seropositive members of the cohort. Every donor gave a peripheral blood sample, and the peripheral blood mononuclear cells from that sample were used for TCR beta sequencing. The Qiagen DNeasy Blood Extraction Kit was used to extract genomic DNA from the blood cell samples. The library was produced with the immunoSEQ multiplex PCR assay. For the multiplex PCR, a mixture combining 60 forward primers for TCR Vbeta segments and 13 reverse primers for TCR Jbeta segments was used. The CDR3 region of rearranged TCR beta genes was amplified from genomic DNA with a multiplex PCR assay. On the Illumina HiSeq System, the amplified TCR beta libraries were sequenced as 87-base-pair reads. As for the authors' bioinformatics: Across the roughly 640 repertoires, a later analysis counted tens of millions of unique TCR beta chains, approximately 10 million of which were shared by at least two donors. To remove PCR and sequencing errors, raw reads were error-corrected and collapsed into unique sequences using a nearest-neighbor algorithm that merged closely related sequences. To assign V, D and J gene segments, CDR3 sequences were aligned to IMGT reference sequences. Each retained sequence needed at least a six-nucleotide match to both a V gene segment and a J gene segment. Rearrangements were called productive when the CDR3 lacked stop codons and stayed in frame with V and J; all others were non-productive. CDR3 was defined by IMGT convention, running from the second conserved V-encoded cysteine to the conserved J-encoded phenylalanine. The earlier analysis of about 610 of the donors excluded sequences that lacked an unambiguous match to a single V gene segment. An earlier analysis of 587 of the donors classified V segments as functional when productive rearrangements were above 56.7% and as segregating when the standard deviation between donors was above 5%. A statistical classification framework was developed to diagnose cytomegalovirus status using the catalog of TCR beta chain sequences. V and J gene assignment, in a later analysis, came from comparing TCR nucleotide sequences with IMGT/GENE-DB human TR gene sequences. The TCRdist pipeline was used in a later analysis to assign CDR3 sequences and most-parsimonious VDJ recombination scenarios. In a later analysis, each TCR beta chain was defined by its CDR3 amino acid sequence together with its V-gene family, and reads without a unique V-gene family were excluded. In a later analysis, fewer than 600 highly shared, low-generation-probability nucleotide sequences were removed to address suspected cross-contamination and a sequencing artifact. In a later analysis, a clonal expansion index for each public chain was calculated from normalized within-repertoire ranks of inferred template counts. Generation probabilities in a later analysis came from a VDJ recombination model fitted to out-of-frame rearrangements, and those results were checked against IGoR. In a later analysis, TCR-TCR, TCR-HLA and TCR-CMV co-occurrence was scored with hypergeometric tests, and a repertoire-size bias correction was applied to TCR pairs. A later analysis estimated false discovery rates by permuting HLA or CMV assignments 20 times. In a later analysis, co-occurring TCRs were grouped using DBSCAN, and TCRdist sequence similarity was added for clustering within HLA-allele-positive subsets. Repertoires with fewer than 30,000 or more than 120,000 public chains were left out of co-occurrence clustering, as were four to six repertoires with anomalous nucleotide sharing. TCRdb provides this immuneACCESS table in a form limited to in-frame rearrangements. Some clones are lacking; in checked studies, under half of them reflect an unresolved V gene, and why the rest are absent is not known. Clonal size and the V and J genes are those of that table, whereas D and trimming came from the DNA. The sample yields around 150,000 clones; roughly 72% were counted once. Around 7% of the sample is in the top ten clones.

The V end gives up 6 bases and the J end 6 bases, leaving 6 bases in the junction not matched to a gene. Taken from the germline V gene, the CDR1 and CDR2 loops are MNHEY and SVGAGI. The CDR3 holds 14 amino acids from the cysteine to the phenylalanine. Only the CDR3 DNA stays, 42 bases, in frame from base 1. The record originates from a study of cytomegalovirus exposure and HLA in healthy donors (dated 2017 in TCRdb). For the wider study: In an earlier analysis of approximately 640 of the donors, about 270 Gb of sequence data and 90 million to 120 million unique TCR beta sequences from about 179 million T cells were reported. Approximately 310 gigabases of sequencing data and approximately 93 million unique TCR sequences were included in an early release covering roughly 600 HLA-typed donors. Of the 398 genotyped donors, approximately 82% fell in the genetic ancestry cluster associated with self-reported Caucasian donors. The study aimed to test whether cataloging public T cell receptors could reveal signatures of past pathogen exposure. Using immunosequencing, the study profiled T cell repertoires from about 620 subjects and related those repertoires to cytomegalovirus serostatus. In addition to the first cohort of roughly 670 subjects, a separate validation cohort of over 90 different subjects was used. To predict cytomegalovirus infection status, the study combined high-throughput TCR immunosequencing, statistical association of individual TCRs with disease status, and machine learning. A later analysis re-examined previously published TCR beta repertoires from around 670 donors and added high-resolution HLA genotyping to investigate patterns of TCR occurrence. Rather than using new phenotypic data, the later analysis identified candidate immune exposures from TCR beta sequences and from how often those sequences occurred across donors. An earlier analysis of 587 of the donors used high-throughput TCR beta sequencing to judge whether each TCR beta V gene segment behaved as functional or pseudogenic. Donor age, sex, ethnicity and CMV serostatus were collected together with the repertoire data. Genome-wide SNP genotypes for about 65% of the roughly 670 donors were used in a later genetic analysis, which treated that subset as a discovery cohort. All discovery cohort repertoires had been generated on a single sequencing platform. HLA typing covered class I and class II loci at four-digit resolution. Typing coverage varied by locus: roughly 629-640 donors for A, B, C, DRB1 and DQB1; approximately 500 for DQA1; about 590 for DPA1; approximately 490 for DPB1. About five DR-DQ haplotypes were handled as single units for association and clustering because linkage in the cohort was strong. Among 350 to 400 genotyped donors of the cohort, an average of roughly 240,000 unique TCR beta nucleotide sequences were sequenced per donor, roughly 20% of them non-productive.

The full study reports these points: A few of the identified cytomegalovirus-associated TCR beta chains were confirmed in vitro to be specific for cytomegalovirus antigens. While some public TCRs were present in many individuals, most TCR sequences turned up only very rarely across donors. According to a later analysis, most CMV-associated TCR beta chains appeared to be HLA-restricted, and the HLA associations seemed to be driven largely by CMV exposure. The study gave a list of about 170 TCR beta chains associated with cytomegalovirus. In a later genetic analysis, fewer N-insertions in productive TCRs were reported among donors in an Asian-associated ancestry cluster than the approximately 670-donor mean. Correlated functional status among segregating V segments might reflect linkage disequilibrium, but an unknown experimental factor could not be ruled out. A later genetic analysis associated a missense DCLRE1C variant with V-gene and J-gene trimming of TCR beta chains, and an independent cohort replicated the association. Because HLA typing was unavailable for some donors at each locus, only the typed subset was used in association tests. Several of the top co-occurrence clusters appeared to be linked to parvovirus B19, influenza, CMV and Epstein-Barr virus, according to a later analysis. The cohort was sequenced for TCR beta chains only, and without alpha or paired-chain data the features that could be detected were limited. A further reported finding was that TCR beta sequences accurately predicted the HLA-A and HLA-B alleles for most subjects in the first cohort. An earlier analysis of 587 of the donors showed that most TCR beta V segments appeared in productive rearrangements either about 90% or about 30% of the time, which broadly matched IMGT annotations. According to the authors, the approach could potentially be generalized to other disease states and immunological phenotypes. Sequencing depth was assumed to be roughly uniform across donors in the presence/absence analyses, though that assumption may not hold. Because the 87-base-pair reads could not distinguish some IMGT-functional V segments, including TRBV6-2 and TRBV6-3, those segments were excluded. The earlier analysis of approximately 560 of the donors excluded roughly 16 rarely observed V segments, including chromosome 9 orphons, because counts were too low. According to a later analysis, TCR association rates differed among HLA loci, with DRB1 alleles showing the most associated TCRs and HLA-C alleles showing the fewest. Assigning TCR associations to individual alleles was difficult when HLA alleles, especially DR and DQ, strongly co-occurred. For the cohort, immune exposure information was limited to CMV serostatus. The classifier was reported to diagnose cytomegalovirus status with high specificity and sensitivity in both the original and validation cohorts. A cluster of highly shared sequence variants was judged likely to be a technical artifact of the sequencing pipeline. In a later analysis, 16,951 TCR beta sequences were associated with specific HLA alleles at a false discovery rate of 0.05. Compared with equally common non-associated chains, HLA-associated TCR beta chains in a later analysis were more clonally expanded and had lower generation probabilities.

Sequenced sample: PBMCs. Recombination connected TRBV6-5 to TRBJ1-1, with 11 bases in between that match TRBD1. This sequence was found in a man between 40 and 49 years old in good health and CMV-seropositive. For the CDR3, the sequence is CASRLGQGAAEAFF. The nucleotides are TGTGCCAGCAGACTAGGACAGGGGGCGGCTGAAGCTTTCTTT.